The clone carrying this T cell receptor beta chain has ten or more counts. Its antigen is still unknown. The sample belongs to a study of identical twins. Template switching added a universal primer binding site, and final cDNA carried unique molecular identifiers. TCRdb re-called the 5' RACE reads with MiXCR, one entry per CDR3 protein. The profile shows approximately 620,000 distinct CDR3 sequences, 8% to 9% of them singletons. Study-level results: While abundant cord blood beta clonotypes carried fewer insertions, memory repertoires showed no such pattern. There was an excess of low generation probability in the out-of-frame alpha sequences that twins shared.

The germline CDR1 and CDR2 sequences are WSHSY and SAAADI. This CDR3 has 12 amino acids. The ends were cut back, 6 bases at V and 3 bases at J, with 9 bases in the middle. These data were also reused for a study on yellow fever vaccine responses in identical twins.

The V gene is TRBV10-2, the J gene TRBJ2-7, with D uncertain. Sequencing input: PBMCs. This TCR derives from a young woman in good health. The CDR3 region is CASRNTIYEQYF. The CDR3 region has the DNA TGCGCCAGCAGAAACACGATCTACGAGCAGTACTTC.